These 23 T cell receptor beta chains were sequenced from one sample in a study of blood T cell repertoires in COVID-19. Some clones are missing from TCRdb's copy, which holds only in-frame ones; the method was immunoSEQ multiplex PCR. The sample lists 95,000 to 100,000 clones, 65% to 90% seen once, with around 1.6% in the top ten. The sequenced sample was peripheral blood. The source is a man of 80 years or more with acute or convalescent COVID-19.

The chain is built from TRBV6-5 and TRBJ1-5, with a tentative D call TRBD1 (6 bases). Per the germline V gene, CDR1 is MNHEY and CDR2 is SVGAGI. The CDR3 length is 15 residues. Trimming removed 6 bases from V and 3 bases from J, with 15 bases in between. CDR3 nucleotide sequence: TGTGCCAGCAGCCAGACAGGCACTAACAATCAGCCCCAGCATTTT. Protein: CASSQTGTNNQPQHF.

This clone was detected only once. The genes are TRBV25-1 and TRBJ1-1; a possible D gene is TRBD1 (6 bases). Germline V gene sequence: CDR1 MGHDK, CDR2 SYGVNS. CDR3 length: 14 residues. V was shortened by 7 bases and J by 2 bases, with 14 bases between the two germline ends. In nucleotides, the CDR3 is TGTGCCAGCACACAGACAGGTTATAACACTGAAGCTTTCTTT. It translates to CASTQTGYNTEAFF.

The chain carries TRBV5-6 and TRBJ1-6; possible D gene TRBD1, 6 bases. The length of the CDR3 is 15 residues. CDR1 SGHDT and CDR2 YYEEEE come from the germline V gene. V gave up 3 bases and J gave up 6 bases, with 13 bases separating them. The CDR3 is CASSSVRGANSPLHF. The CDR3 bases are TGTGCCAGCAGCTCCGTTCGGGGGGCTAATTCACCCCTCCACTTT.

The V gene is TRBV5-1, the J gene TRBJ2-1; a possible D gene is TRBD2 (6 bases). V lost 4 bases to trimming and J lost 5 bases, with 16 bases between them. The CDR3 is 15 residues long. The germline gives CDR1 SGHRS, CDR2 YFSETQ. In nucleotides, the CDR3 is TGCGCCAGCAGCCATAGTAGCGGAGCCAACAATGAGCAGTTCTTC. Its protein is CASSHSSGANNEQFF.

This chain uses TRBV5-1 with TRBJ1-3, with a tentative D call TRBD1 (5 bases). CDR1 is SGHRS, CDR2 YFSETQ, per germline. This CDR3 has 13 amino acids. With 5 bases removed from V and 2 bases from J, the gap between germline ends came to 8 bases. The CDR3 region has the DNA TGCGCCAGCAGGGGGGGTCCTGGAAACACCATATATTTT. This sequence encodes CASRGGPGNTIYF.

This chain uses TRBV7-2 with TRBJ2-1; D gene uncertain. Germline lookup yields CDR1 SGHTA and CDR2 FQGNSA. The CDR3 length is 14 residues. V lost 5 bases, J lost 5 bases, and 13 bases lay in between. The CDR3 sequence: CASSVSNRNNEQFF. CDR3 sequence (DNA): TGTGCCAGCAGCGTAAGTAACAGAAACAATGAGCAGTTCTTC.

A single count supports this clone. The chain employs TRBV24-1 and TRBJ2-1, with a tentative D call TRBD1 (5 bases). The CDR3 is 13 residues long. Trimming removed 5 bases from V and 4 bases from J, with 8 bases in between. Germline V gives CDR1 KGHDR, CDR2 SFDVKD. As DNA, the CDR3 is TGTGCCACCAGTGGCACAGGATACAATGAGCAGTTCTTC. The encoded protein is CATSGTGYNEQFF.

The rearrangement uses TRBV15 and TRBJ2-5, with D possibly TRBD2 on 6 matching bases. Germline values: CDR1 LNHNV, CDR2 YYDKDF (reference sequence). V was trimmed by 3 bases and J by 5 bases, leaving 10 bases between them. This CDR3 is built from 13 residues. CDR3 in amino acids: CATSRGGGETQYF. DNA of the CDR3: TGTGCCACCAGCAGGGGAGGAGGGGAGACCCAGTACTTC. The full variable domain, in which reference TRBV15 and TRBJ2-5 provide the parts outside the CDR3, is DAMVIQNPRYQVTQFGKPVTLSCSQTLNHNVMYWYQQKSSQAPKLLFHYYDKDFNNEADTPDNFQSRRPNTSFCFLDIRSPGLGDTAMYLCATSRGGGETQYFGPGTRLLVL.

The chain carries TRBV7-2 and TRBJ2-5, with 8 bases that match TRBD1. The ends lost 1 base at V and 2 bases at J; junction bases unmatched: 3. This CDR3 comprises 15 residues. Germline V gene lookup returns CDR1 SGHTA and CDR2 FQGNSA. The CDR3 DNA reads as TGTGCCAGCAGCTTAGAGGGACAGGTTCAAGAGACCCAGTACTTC. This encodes CASSLEGQVQETQYF.

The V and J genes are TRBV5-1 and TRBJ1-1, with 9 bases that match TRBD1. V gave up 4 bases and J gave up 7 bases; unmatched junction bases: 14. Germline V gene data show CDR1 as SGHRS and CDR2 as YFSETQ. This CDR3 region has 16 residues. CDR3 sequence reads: CASSRTGTGLGGEAFF. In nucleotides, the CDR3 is TGCGCCAGCAGCCGTACCGGGACAGGGCTGGGGGGTGAAGCTTTCTTT.

CDR3 in DNA: TGCGCCAGCAGCGCCGAAGCCGAGACCCAGTACTTC. It yields the protein CASSAEAETQYF. The chain combines TRBV5-1 with TRBJ2-5; D call uncertain. In germline, CDR1 is SGHRS, CDR2 YFSETQ. This CDR3 is built from 12 residues. Trimming left V 4 bases short and J 5 bases short, with 9 bases between.

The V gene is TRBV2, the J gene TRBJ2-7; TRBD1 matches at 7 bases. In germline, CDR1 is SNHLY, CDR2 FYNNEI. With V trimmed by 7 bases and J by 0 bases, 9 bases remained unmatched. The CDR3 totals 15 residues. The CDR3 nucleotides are TGTGCCAGCAAATTAGGACAGGCACCCTCCTACGAGCAGTACTTC. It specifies CASKLGQAPSYEQYF.

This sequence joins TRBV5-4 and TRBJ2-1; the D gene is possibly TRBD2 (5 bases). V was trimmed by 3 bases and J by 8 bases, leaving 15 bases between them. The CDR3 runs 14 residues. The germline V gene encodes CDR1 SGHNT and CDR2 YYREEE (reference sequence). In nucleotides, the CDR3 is TGTGCCAGCAGCTCCCCGGGAACCTGGGATGAGCAGTTCTTC. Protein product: CASSSPGTWDEQFF.

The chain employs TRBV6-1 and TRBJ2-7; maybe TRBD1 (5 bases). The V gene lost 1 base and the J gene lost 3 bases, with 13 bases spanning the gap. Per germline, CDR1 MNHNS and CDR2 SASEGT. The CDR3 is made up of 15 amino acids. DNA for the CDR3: TGTGCCAGCAGTGAAGTAGGCAGGGCCGACTACGAGCAGTACTTC. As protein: CASSEVGRADYEQYF.

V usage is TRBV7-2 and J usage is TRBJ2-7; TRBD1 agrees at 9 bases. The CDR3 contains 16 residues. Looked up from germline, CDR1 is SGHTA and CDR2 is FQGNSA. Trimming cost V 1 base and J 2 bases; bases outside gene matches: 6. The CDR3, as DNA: TGTGCCAGCAGCTTAGTAGGGACAGGGCCGACCTACGAGCAGTACTTC. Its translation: CASSLVGTGPTYEQYF.

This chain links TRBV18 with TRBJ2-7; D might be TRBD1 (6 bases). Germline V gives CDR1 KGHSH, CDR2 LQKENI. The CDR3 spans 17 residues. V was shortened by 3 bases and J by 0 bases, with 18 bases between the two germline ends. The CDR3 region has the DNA TGTGCCAGCTCACCGCTCCCCCCGACAGGTAGCTCCTACGAGCAGTACTTC. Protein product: CASSPLPPTGSSYEQYF.

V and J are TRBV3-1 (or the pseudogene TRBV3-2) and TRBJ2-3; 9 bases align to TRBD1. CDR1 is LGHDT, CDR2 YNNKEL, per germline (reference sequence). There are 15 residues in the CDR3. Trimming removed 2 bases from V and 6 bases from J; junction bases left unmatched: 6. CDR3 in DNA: TGTGCCAGCAGCCAAACGGGACAGGGAGGCGATACGCAGTATTTT. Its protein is CASSQTGQGGDTQYF.

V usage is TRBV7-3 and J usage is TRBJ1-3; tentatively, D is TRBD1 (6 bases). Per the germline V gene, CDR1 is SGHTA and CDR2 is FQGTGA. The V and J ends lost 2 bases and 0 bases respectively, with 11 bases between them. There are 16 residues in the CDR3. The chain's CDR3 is CASSLFTGPSGNTIYF. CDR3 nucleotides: TGTGCCAGCAGCTTATTTACAGGGCCCTCTGGAAACACCATATATTTT.

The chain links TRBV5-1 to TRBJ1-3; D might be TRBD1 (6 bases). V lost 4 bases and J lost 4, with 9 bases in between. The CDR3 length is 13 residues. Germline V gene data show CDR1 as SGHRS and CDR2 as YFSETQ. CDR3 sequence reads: CASSRDTGNTIYF. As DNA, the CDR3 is TGCGCCAGCAGCCGGGACACAGGAAACACCATATATTTT.

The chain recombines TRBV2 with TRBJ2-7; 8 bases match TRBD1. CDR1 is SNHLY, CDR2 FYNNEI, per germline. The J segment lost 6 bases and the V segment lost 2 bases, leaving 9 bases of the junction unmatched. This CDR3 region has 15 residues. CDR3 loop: CASSEQGGRGLEQYF. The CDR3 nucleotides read TGTGCCAGCAGTGAACAAGGCGGCAGGGGGCTCGAGCAGTACTTC.

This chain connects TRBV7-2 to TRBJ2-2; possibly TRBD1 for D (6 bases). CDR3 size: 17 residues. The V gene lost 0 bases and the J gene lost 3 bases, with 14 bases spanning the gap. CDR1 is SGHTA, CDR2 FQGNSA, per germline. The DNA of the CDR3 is TGTGCCAGCAGCTTAGCGCGTCAAGGGGGTGACACCGGGGAGCTGTTTTTT. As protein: CASSLARQGGDTGELFF.

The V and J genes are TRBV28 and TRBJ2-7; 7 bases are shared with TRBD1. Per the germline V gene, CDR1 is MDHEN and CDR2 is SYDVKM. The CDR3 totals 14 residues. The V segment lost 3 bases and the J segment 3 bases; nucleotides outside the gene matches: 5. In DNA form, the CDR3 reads TGTGCCAGCAGTTTCGTAGGGGGCGACTACGAGCAGTACTTC. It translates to CASSFVGGDYEQYF. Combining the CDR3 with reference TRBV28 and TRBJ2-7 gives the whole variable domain DVKVTQSSRYLVKRTGEKVFLECVQDMDHENMFWYRQDPGLGLRLIYFSYDVKMKEKGDIPEGYSVSREKKERFSLILESASTNQTSMYLCASSFVGGDYEQYFGPGTRLTVT.

In nucleotides, the CDR3 is TGTGCCAGCAGCTCGGCCGGGACTAGCCCCTGGAATGAGCAGTTCTTC. Its protein is CASSSAGTSPWNEQFF. The J gene is TRBJ2-1, the V gene TRBV6-2 or TRBV6-3, with 9 bases identical to TRBD2. CDR1 MNHEY and CDR2 SVGEGT come from the germline V gene. The CDR3 loop spans 16 amino acids. The V and J ends lost 6 bases and 7 bases, in that order; junction bases with no gene match: 13.